The TCR beta chain under discussion was sequenced for a study of response to subunit inactivated influenza vaccine. Germline CDR1 and CDR2: MDHEN and SYDVKM. Between the trimmed V and J ends, which lost 5 bases and 2 bases, there was a span of 7 bases. There are 13 residues in the CDR3. TCRdb processed the RT-PCR reads anew with MiXCR; each CDR3 protein has one entry. The sample shows roughly 780,000 distinct CDR3 sequences, approximately 17% of them seen only once. The chain carries TRBV28 and TRBJ1-5; no reliable D call. The source was PBMCs from blood, collected 5 to 6 days after vaccination. This receptor was identified in a man aged 45 to 65 who received an inactivated influenza vaccine. The CDR3 coding sequence is TGTGCCAGCAGTGCCTTAGGCAATCAGCCCCAGCATTTT. Translation: CASSALGNQPQHF. The variable domain in full, with the rest retrieved from reference TRBV28 and TRBJ1-5, is DVKVTQSSRYLVKRTGEKVFLECVQDMDHENMFWYRQDPGLGLRLIYFSYDVKMKEKGDIPEGYSVSREKKERFSLILESASTNQTSMYLCASSALGNQPQHFGDGTRLSIL.